This TCR beta chain was recorded in a study of response to subunit inactivated influenza vaccine. Whole-study results and caveats: There was a suggestion from the authors that each seasonal influenza vaccination recruits few new T cells.

V was cut by 3 bases and J by 4 bases, with 10 bases left in between. Germline V gene lookup returns CDR1 SEHNR and CDR2 FQNEAQ (reference sequence). The CDR3 is 15 residues long. TCRdb re-derived calls from the RT-PCR reads in MiXCR, one entry per CDR3 protein. The sample holds roughly 520,000 distinct CDR3 sequences, less than 30% seen once. A note on this clonotype: Its antigen remains unidentified.

The rearrangement joins TRBV7-9 to TRBJ2-6; no clear D. The sample was CD4+ T cells sorted from PBMCs, taken about 5 days after vaccination. The clonotype comes from a man in his fifties or sixties who received an inactivated influenza vaccine. DNA for the CDR3: TGTGCCAGCAGCTTGTTGGATGTAGGGGCCAACGTCCTGACTTTC. Translated, it gives CASSLLDVGANVLTF.